This is a list of T cell receptor beta chains from one sample in a study of blood T cells in healthy people across ages. TCRdb re-called the 5' RACE reads with MiXCR, one entry per CDR3 protein. The repertoire holds around 1,000,000 distinct CDR3 sequences, roughly 24% seen once, with around 0.7% in the top ten. The sample was also linked to a second study, of T cells of mothers and their children.

Material: blood. These receptors all come from a girl aged 2 to 10 in good health. Both conserved end residues are part of each CDR3. The D gene is left open where the match is weak. Clone sizes are given selectively: once, few, many, or a class where the clone is expanded.

cdr3_nt	cdr3_aa	clone_size	v_call	j_call	d_call
TGTGCCAGCAGCTTAGAGGCAGGTGGAGCTGAAGCTTTCTTT	CASSLEAGGAEAFF	NA	TRBV7-9	TRBJ1-1	NA
TGTGCCAGCAGCCCCGACTTCCCAGGGCAGTATTTT	CASSPDFPGQYF	NA	TRBV6-6	TRBJ2-3	NA
TGTGCCAGCAACTTATATGGGCCTTTAGCCACCGGGGAGCTGTTTTTT	CASNLYGPLATGELFF	once	TRBV27	TRBJ2-2	NA
TGTGCCAGCAGCCCACGCGGGAGGGTCTACGAGCAGTACTTC	CASSPRGRVYEQYF	few	TRBV9	TRBJ2-7	TRBD2
TGCAGCGTTGAAGATGGGCAGGCCTTAAACATTCAGTACTTC	CSVEDGQALNIQYF	many	TRBV29-1	TRBJ2-4	NA
TGTGCCAGCAGCGTAGAGGCAGGGAATGAAAAACTGTTTTTT	CASSVEAGNEKLFF	NA	TRBV9	TRBJ1-4	NA
TGCGCCAGCAGCGACTTGGGGGGCGCCGGGGAGCTGTTTTTT	CASSDLGGAGELFF	few	TRBV5-1	TRBJ2-2	NA
TGTGCCAGCGGTACACGTACGGAGACCCAGTACTTC	CASGTRTETQYF	few	TRBV28	TRBJ2-5	NA
TGTGCCAGTACCCCGACAGGGGGCAAGAATGAGCAGTTCTTC	CASTPTGGKNEQFF	NA	TRBV19	TRBJ2-1	TRBD1
TGTGCCAGCAGTTTATTGGGGACTAGCGACACAGATACGCAGTATTTT	CASSLLGTSDTDTQYF	NA	TRBV28	TRBJ2-3	TRBD2
TGCGCCAGCAGCCAAGTGACGGCGGGAGGCTTCAATGAGCAGTTCTTC	CASSQVTAGGFNEQFF	NA	TRBV4-1	TRBJ2-1	TRBD2
TGCAGCGCTAGGATCCCCACGGAGCAGTACTTC	CSARIPTEQYF	few	TRBV29-1	TRBJ2-7	NA
TGTGCCATCAGTGGAAGTAACACTGAAGCTTTCTTT	CAISGSNTEAFF	few	TRBV10-3	TRBJ1-1	NA
TGCGCCAGCAGCCAAGATGGTTGGGGCGCCTACGAGCAGTACTTC	CASSQDGWGAYEQYF	NA	TRBV4-3	TRBJ2-7	NA
TGCGCCAGCAGCGGGAACTACCCCTCCTACGAGCAGTACTTC	CASSGNYPSYEQYF	NA	TRBV5-1	TRBJ2-7	NA
TGTGCCAGCAGTGAAGGCCCAGAGTATACTTCCTACGAGCAGTACTTC	CASSEGPEYTSYEQYF	NA	TRBV25-1	TRBJ2-7	NA
TGCAGTGCCAGGACCGGGACTAGCGGTTACAATGAGCAGTTCTTC	CSARTGTSGYNEQFF	few	TRBV20-1	TRBJ2-1	TRBD2
TGTGCCAGTCTACCCCTTGACTCACAAGAGACCCAGTACTTC	CASLPLDSQETQYF	few	TRBV2	TRBJ2-5	NA
TGTGCCAGCAGTTTGAATCCTAGCGGGGCAGAGCAGTACTTC	CASSLNPSGAEQYF	few	TRBV27	TRBJ2-7	TRBD2
TGTGCCAGCAGCCAGCCAAGCCCGTTAAAGGCAGTCACTAATGAAAAACTGTTTTTT	CASSQPSPLKAVTNEKLFF	few	TRBV7-9	TRBJ1-4	NA
TGCAGCGTTGTGCCAACTCCTAGTAGAGGGGCAGATACGCAGTATTTT	CSVVPTPSRGADTQYF	few	TRBV29-1	TRBJ2-3	NA
TGCGCCAGCAGCATCGGACAGGGGAGAGAGACCCAGTACTTC	CASSIGQGRETQYF	few	TRBV5-1	TRBJ2-5	TRBD1
TGTGCCAGCAGCTGGACAGAGTCCGCCTACGAGCAGTACTTC	CASSWTESAYEQYF	NA	TRBV2	TRBJ2-7	NA
TGTGCCAGCAAGTTGAGTCAGCTAGCCCCTTACAATGAGCAGTTCTTC	CASKLSQLAPYNEQFF	NA	TRBV7-2	TRBJ2-1	NA
TGTGCCGGCAGAGGCGTTAACTATGGCTACACCTTC	CAGRGVNYGYTF	NA	TRBV7-9	TRBJ1-2	NA
TGTGCCAGCAGTGGCGGCGCTGAAGCCTTCTTT	CASSGGAEAFF	NA	TRBV12-3/TRBV12-4	TRBJ1-1	NA
TGTGCCAGCAGCTCCCGACTAGCGGCTTCCAATGAGCAGTTCTTC	CASSSRLAASNEQFF	NA	TRBV11-3	TRBJ2-1	TRBD2
TGTGCCAGCAGTGTAAGAGTCCGGGCCTACACTGAAGCTTTCTTT	CASSVRVRAYTEAFF	few	TRBV2	TRBJ1-1	NA
TGCAGTGCTAGATACGGGGACGAGTATGGCTACACCTTC	CSARYGDEYGYTF	few	TRBV20-1	TRBJ1-2	NA
TGTGCCAGCAGCTTAATGGGACCAAACACCGGGGAGCTGTTTTTT	CASSLMGPNTGELFF	NA	TRBV7-2	TRBJ2-2	NA
TGTGCCAGCAGGGCCAACCGGGACAGGGGTCAAGAGACCCAGTACTTC	CASRANRDRGQETQYF	NA	TRBV2	TRBJ2-5	TRBD1
TGTGCCAGCAGCGGGCGGGTCCAGGGATCGCGGAACACTGAAGCTTTCTTT	CASSGRVQGSRNTEAFF	NA	TRBV7-9	TRBJ1-1	NA
TGTGCCAGCAGTTACCCGGCCCTGTTGAACACTGAAGCTTTCTTT	CASSYPALLNTEAFF	NA	TRBV6-2/TRBV6-3	TRBJ1-1	NA
TGTGCCAGCAGCACCCGTGGGGACACTTATCAGCCCCAGCATTTT	CASSTRGDTYQPQHF	few	TRBV7-2	TRBJ1-5	NA
TGTGCCAGCAGTTACACGGCGGGCGTATTCGAGCAGTTCTTC	CASSYTAGVFEQFF	few	TRBV11-1	TRBJ2-1	NA
TGTGCCAGCAGCTCATACGTGTGGGTTCCCCCTAATTCACCCCTCCACTTT	CASSSYVWVPPNSPLHF	NA	TRBV5-6	TRBJ1-6	NA
TGTGCCAGCAGCCTACAGGGCCTAAAAGCTTTCTTT	CASSLQGLKAFF	NA	TRBV5-6	TRBJ1-1	NA
TGTGCCAGCAGCCAGACTAGCGGGAGCAGTATGCATGAGCAGTTCTTC	CASSQTSGSSMHEQFF	few	TRBV16	TRBJ2-1	TRBD2
TGTGCCAGCAGCCTCCAGGGGGGGCAGGGCACTGAAGCTTTCTTT	CASSLQGGQGTEAFF	NA	TRBV4-2	TRBJ1-1	TRBD1
TGTGCCAGCAGCTTGGACCGGGACAGGGATGAAAAACTGTTTTTT	CASSLDRDRDEKLFF	NA	TRBV13	TRBJ1-4	TRBD1
TGTGCCAGCAATACTCCAGGAGCGGGGGTGGAGACCCAGTACTTC	CASNTPGAGVETQYF	NA	TRBV3-1	TRBJ2-5	TRBD2
TGTGCCACCAGTGATTCGGCCGCGGGAGTTGGGACGCAGTATTTT	CATSDSAAGVGTQYF	NA	TRBV24-1	TRBJ2-3	TRBD2
TGCAGTGCTAGTCCTAGCGGGAGTTTGAGCACAGATACGCAGTATTTT	CSASPSGSLSTDTQYF	few	TRBV20-1	TRBJ2-3	TRBD2